This TCR beta chain was profiled in a study of T cell changes during pregnancy in multiple sclerosis. Repertoires were generated with immunoSEQ multiplex PCR, while TCRdb's copy carries only in-frame clones and drops some. The table has under 45,000 clones, roughly 93% seen once. The CDR3 is made up of 15 amino acids. Germline V gives CDR1 WNHNN, CDR2 SYGVQD (reference sequence). Trimming removed 6 bases at V and 0 bases at J, with 14 bases between. This chain uses TRBV10-1 with TRBJ1-1, with unresolved D. The material sequenced was CD4+ T cells from peripheral blood mononuclear cells, taken after pregnancy. This receptor was obtained from a female donor with multiple sclerosis, enrolled in a pregnancy study. CDR3 in DNA: TGCGCCAGCAGCCGTTCTAGGAGCATGAACACTGAAGCTTTCTTT. Protein: CASSRSRSMNTEAFF.